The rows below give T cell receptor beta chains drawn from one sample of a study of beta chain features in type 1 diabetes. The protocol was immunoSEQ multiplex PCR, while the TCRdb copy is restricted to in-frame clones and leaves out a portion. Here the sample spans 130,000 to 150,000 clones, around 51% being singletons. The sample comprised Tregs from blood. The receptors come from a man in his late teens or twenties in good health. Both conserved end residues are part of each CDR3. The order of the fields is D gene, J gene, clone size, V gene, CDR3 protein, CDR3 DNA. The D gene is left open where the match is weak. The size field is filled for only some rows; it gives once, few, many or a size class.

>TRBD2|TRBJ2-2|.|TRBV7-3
CASSSTSGGRNTGELFF
TGTGCCAGCAGCTCGACTAGCGGGGGGAGAAACACCGGGGAGCTGTTTTTT
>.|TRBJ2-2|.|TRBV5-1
CASSLLPQVANTGELFF
TGCGCCAGCAGCTTGCTACCGCAGGTCGCGAACACCGGGGAGCTGTTTTTT
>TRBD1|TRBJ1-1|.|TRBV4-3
CASSQALTGDRTEAFF
TGCGCCAGCAGCCAGGCCCTGACAGGGGATAGAACTGAAGCTTTCTTT
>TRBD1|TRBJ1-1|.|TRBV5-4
CASSIDRGGVAEAFF
TGTGCCAGCAGCATAGACAGGGGTGGAGTAGCTGAAGCTTTCTTT
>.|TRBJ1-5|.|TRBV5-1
CASSLAGDQPQHF
TGCGCCAGCAGCTTGGCCGGGGATCAGCCCCAGCATTTT
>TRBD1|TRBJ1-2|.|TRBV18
CASSPRDRGSSYYGYTF
TGTGCCAGCTCACCACGGGACAGGGGGAGTTCTTACTATGGCTACACCTTC
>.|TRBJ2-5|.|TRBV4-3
CASSQEVGLRGVTQYF
TGCGCCAGCAGCCAAGAAGTTGGGCTCCGCGGGGTGACCCAGTACTTC
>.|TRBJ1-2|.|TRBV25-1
CASSAGWRYGYTF
TGTGCCAGCAGTGCTGGCTGGAGATATGGCTACACCTTC
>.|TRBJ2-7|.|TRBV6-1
CASLFEGAYEQYF
TGTGCCAGCTTGTTTGAGGGGGCCTACGAGCAGTACTTC
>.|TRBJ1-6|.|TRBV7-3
CASSLSAGRGNSPLHF
TGTGCCAGCAGCTTATCAGCGGGGCGAGGGAATTCACCCCTCCACTTT
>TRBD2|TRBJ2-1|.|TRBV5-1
CASRPSGRNEQFF
TGCGCCAGCAGACCTAGCGGGAGGAATGAGCAGTTCTTC
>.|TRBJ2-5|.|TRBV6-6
CASSYSLPGETQYF
TGTGCCAGCAGTTACTCGTTACCGGGGGAGACCCAGTACTTC
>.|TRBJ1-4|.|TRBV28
CASRIRGNEKLFF
TGTGCCAGCAGAATAAGGGGGAATGAAAAACTGTTTTTT
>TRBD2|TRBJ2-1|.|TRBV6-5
CASSYSRGVTGEQFF
TGTGCCAGCAGTTACTCCCGGGGGGTGACGGGTGAGCAGTTCTTC
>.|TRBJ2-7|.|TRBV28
CASRGRRGISYEQYF
TGTGCCAGCAGGGGTCGTCGGGGGATCAGCTACGAGCAGTACTTC
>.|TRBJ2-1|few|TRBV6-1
CASSETGSYNEQFF
TGTGCCAGCAGTGAGACAGGCTCCTACAATGAGCAGTTCTTC
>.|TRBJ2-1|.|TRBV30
CAWRSLDEQFF
TGTGCCTGGAGGAGTCTGGATGAGCAGTTCTTC
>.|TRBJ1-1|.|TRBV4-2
CASSPQGASEAFF
TGTGCCAGCAGTCCACAGGGTGCCTCTGAAGCTTTCTTT
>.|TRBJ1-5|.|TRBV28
CASSHQISNQPQHF
TGTGCCAGCAGTCACCAGATTAGCAATCAGCCCCAGCATTTT
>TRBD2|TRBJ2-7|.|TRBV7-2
CASSFSGSSLYEQYF
TGTGCCAGCAGCTTTAGCGGGAGTTCGTTGTACGAGCAGTACTTC
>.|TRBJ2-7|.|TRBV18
CASSRGNPYEQYF
TGTGCCAGCTCACGCGGGAACCCCTACGAGCAGTACTTC
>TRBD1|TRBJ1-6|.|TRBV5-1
CASSFGTATHSPLHF
TGCGCCAGCAGCTTTGGGACAGCCACTCATTCACCCCTCCACTTT
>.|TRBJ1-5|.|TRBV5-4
CASSLTPGSRGYSNQPQHF
TGTGCCAGCAGCTTGACGCCGGGCAGCCGGGGGTATAGCAATCAGCCCCAGCATTTT
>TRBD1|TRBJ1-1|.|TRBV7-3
CASSLTCPDRVISMNTEAFF
TGTGCCAGCAGCCTAACGTGTCCGGACAGGGTCATTAGCATGAACACTGAAGCTTTCTTT
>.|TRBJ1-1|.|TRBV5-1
CASSVDSNTEAFF
TGCGCCAGCAGCGTGGACAGCAACACTGAAGCTTTCTTT
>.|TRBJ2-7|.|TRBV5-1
CASSSQDYEQYF
TGCGCCAGCAGCTCCCAGGACTACGAGCAGTACTTC
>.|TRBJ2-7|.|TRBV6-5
CASSPVGLYEQYF
TGTGCCAGCAGTCCGGTGGGGCTTTACGAGCAGTACTTC
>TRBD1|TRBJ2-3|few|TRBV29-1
CSADRYSTDTQYF
TGCAGCGCGGACAGGTATAGCACAGATACGCAGTATTTT
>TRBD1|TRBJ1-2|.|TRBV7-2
CASSLGRGLNYGYTF
TGTGCCAGCAGCTTAGGAAGGGGGCTTAACTATGGCTACACCTTC
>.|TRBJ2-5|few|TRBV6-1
CASSTGGARETQYF
TGTGCCAGCAGTACTGGTGGGGCCCGGGAGACCCAGTACTTC
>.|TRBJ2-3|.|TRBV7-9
CASSLGGPDTQYF
TGTGCCAGCAGCTTAGGGGGCCCGGATACGCAGTATTTT
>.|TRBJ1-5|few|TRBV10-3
CAISRGGADQPQHF
TGTGCCATCAGTCGCGGCGGGGCCGATCAGCCCCAGCATTTT
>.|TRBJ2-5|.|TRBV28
CASSELGGGAGQETQYF
TGTGCCAGCAGTGAACTAGGGGGGGGCGCAGGCCAAGAGACCCAGTACTTC
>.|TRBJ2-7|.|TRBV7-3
CASSLPGANNEQYF
TGTGCCAGCAGCTTACCAGGGGCTAATAACGAGCAGTACTTC
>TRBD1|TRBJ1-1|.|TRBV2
CASSRDRGWNTEAFF
TGTGCCAGCAGTCGGGACAGGGGGTGGAACACTGAAGCTTTCTTT
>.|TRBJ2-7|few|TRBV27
CASSLSYLASQRWEQYF
TGTGCCAGCAGTTTATCGTATCTAGCGTCCCAGAGGTGGGAGCAGTACTTC
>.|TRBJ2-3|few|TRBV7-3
CASSLTLPGDTQYF
TGTGCCAGCAGCTTAACGTTGCCAGGAGATACGCAGTATTTT
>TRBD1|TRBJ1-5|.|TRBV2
CASSEALRDRAQPQHF
TGTGCCAGCAGTGAAGCGCTTCGGGACAGGGCACAGCCCCAGCATTTT
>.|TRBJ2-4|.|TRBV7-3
CASSSGFWENIQYF
TGTGCCAGCAGCTCCGGGTTTTGGGAAAACATTCAGTACTTC
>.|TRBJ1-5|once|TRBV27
CASSLSRGFQPQHF
TGTGCCAGCAGTTTATCGCGAGGATTTCAGCCCCAGCATTTT
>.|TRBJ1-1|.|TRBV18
CASSPAGATEAFF
TGTGCCAGCTCACCAGCAGGGGCCACTGAAGCTTTCTTT
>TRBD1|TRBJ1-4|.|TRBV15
CATSSRQGNEKLFF
TGTGCCACCAGCAGCCGACAGGGTAATGAAAAACTGTTTTTT
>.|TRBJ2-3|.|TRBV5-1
CASSLEVSGRAPHF
TGCGCCAGCAGCTTGGAAGTGTCCGGCAGGGCGCCCCATTTT
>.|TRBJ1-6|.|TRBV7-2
CASSLVPSRGYNSPLHF
TGTGCCAGCAGCTTAGTTCCATCAAGAGGTTATAATTCACCCCTCCACTTT
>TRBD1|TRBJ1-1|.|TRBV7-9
CASSTGTGTTEAFF
TGTGCCAGCAGTACCGGGACAGGGACCACTGAAGCTTTCTTT
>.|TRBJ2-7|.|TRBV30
CAWGGTAYEQYF
TGTGCCTGGGGAGGGACAGCCTACGAGCAGTACTTC
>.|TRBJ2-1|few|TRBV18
CASSPQGTAEQFF
TGTGCCAGCTCACCGCAGGGTACGGCTGAGCAGTTCTTC
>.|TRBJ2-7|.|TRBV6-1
CASKDFAYEQYF
TGTGCCAGCAAGGACTTCGCCTACGAGCAGTACTTC
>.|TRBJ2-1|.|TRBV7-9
CASSFDYTYNEQFF
TGTGCCAGCAGCTTCGACTACACTTACAATGAGCAGTTCTTC
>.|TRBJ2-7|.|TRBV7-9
CASSLARHSILDEQYF
TGTGCCAGCAGCTTAGCACGACACAGTATCTTGGACGAGCAGTACTTC
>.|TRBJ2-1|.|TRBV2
CASSERGYSYNEQFF
TGTGCCAGCAGTGAAAGGGGATACTCCTACAATGAGCAGTTCTTC
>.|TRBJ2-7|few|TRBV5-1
CASSLEATTYEQYF
TGCGCCAGCAGCTTGGAAGCGACGACCTACGAGCAGTACTTC
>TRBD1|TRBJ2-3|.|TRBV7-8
CASSLRGPQYF
TGTGCCAGCAGCTTAAGGGGGCCGCAGTATTTT
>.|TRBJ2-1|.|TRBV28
CASRMGTGTYNEQFF
TGTGCCAGCAGGATGGGGACTGGGACCTACAATGAGCAGTTCTTC
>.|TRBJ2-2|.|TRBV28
CASRFGGRGATNTGELFF
TGTGCCAGCAGATTCGGGGGTAGAGGAGCCACGAACACCGGGGAGCTGTTTTTT